The table lists the clone carrying this T cell receptor (beta chain) with a count of one. The antigen remains unidentified. The entry originates in a study of cytomegalovirus exposure and HLA in healthy donors. Study-level results: For most TCR sequences rarity was the rule, although some public TCRs occurred in many donors.

PCR primers comprised 60 Vbeta and 13 Jbeta primers. Per the study methods: Unique TCR beta chains totaled some 80 million in a later count, with roughly 12 million of them shared. Libraries were prepared by immunoSEQ multiplex PCR; TCRdb keeps only in-frame clonotypes and omits some of them. That table is the source of V, J and clone size, and D and trimming were worked out from the DNA. The sample has around 130,000 clones, over 70% seen once. Each donor was nominally healthy when sampled (though unrecorded immune exposures were likely). The J segment lost 3 bases and the V segment lost 6 bases, leaving 11 bases of the junction unmatched. This CDR3 has 17 amino acids. Looked up from germline, CDR1 is SNHLY and CDR2 is FYNNEI.

V and J are TRBV2 and TRBJ2-2; 9 nucleotides agree with TRBD2. The sample comprised PBMCs. This sequence was found in a woman aged 18-29 years in good health and CMV-seronegative. For the CDR3, the DNA is TGTGCCAGCAGGTCTCCCGTGGGCGGGGGGGACACCGGGGAGCTGTTTTTT. Translating gives CASRSPVGGGDTGELFF.